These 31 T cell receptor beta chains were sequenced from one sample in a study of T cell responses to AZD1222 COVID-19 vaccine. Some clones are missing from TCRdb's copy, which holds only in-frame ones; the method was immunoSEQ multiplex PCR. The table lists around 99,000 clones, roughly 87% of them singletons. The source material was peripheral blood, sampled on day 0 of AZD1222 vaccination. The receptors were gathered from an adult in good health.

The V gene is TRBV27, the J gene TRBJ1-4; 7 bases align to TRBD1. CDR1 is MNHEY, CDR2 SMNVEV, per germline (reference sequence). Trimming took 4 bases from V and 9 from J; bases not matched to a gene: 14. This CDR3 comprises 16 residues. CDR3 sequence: CASSSSTGVRGQKLFF. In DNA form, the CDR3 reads TGTGCCAGCAGTTCCTCCACAGGGGTCCGGGGACAAAAACTGTTTTTT.

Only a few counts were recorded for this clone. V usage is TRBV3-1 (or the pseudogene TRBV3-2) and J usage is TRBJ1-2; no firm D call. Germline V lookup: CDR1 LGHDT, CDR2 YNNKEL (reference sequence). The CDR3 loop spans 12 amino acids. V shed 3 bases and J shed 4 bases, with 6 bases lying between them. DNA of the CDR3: TGTGCCAGCAGCCAGCCGGGCTATGGCTACACCTTC. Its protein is CASSQPGYGYTF.

Here the CDR3 reads CASSLIGQATPAFF. CDR3 DNA: TGTGCCAGCAGCTTAATAGGACAGGCAACTCCGGCTTTCTTT. V usage is TRBV7-3 and J usage is TRBJ1-1, with 7 bases aligning to TRBD1. The CDR3 is 14 residues long. The germline CDR1 and CDR2 sequences are SGHTA and FQGTGA. The ends lost 1 base at V and 11 bases at J; junction bases unmatched: 10.

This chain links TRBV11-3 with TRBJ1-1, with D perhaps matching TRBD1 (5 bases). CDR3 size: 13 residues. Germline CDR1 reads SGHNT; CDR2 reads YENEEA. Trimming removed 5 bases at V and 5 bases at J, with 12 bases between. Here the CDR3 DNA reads TGTGCCAGCAGCAAGGGGATTCAGACTGAAGCTTTCTTT. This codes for CASSKGIQTEAFF.

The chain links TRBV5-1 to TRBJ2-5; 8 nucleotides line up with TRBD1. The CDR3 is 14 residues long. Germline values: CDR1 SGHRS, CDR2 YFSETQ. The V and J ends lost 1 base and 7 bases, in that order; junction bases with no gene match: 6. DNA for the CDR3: TGCGCCAGCAGCTTGACACAGGGGGGTGGGACCCAGTACTTC. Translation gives CASSLTQGGGTQYF.

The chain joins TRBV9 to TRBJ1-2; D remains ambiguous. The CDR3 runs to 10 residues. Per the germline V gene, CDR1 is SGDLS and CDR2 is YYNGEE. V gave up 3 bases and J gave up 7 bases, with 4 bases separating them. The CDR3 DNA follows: TGTGCCAGCAGCGGATTTGGCTACACCTTC. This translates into CASSGFGYTF.

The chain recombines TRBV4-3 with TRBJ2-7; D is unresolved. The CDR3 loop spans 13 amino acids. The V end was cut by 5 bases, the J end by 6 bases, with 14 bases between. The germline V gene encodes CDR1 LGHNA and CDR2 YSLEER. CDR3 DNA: TGCGCCAGCAGCTTCAACCCCGGCGGCGAGCAGTACTTC. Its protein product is CASSFNPGGEQYF.

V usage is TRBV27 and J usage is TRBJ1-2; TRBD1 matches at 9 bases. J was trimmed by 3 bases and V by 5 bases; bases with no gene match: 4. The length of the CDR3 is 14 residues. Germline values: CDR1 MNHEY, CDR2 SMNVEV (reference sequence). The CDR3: CASSGGQGHYGYTF. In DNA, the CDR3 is TGTGCCAGCAGTGGGGGACAGGGTCACTATGGCTACACCTTC.

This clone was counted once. CDR3 DNA: TGTGCCAGCAGCCCAAGGGCCATCATAGCAGAAGCTTTCTTT. As protein: CASSPRAIIAEAFF. The chain employs TRBV28 and TRBJ1-1; D is unclear. There are 14 residues in the CDR3. CDR1 is MDHEN, CDR2 SYDVKM, per germline. Trimming removed 6 bases from V and 8 bases from J, with 19 bases in between.

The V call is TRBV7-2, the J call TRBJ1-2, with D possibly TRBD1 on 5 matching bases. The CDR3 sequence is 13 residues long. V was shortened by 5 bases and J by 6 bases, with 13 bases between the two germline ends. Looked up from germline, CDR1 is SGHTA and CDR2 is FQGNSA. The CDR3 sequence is CASSVQGRDGYTF. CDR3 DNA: TGTGCCAGCAGCGTCCAGGGTAGGGATGGCTACACCTTC.

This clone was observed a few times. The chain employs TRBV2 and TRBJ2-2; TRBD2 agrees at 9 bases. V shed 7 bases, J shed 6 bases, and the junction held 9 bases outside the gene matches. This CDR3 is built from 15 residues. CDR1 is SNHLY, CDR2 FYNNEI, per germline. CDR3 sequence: CASIKLAGVPGELFF. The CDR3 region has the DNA TGTGCCAGCATTAAGTTAGCGGGAGTCCCCGGGGAGCTGTTTTTT.

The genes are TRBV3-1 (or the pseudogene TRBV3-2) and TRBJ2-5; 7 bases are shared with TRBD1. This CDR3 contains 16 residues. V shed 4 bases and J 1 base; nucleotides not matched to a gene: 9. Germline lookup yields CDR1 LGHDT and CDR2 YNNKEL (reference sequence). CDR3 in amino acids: CASSPVPGQFQETQYF. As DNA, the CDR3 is TGTGCCAGCAGCCCCGTTCCGGGACAGTTCCAAGAGACCCAGTACTTC.

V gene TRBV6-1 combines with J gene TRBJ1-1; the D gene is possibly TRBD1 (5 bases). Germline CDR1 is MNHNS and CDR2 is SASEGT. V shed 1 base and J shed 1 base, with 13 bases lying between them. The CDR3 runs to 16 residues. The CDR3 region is CASSEDGAPANTEAFF. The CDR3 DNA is TGTGCCAGCAGTGAAGATGGGGCGCCGGCGAACACTGAAGCTTTCTTT.

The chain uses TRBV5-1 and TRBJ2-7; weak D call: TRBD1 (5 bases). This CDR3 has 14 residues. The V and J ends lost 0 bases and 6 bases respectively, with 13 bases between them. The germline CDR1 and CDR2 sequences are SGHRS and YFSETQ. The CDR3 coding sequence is TGCGCCAGCAGCTTGGGTCAGGGCCTCCCCGAGCAGTACTTC. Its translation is CASSLGQGLPEQYF.

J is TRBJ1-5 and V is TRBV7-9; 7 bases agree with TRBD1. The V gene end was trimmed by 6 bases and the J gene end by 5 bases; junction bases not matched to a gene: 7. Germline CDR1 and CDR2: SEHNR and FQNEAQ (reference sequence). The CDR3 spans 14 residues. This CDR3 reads CASRNSGGDQPQHF. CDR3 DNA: TGTGCCAGCAGGAATTCAGGGGGGGATCAGCCCCAGCATTTT. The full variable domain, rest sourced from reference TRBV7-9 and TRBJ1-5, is DTGVSQNPRHKITKRGQNVTFRCDPISEHNRLYWYRQTLGQGPEFLTYFQNEAQLEKSRLLSDRFSAERPKGSFSTLEIQRTEQGDSAMYLCASRNSGGDQPQHFGDGTRLSIL.

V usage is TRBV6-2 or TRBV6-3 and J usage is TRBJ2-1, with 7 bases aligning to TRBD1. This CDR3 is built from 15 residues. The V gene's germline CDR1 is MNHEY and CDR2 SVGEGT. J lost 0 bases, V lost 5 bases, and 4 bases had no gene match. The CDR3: CASSKQGSSYNEQFF. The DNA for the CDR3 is TGTGCCAGCAGTAAACAGGGGAGCTCCTACAATGAGCAGTTCTTC.

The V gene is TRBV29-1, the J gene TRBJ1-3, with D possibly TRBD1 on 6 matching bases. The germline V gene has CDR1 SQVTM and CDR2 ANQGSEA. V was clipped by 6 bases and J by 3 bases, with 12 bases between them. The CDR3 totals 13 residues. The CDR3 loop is CSVGQLNGNTIYF. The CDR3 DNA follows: TGCAGCGTCGGACAGCTTAATGGAAACACCATATATTTT.

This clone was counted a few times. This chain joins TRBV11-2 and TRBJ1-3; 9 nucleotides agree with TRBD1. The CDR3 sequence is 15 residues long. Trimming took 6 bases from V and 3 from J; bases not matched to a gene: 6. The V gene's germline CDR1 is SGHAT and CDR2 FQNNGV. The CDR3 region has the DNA TGTGCCAGCAGACTAACAGGGGGCTATGGAAACACCATATATTTT. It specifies CASRLTGGYGNTIYF.

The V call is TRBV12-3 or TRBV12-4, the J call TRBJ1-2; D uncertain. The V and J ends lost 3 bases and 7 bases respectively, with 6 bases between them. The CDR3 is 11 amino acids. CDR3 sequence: CASSFSSGYTF. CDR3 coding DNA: TGTGCCAGCAGTTTTTCTAGTGGCTACACCTTC.

The CDR3 region has the DNA TGTGCCAGCACCCTAAAGGATGGGGCTAACTATGGCTACACCTTC. Translated: CASTLKDGANYGYTF. The chain combines TRBV6-5 with TRBJ1-2; D call uncertain. Germline-derived CDR1 and CDR2 are MNHEY and SVGAGI. The CDR3 is 15 residues long. V lost 7 bases, J lost 0 bases, and 15 bases lay in between.

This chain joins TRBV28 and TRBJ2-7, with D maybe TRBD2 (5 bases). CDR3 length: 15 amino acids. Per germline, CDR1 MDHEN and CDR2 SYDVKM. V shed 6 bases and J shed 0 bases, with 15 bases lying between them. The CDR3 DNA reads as TGTGCCAGCAGGGGAGTCTTTAAGGGCTCCTACGAGCAGTACTTC. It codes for CASRGVFKGSYEQYF.

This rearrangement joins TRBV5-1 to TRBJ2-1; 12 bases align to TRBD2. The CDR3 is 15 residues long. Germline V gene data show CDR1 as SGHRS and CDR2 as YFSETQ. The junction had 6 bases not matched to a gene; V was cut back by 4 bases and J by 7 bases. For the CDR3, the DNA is TGCGCCAGCAGCCCACGGACTAGCGGGGTTAATGAGCAGTTCTTC. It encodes CASSPRTSGVNEQFF.

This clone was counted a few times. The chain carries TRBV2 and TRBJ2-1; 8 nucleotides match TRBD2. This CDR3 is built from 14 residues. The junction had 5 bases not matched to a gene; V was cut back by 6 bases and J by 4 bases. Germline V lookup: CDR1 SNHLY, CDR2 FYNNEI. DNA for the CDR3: TGTGCCAGCAGAGGAGCGGGGGCGTACAATGAGCAGTTCTTC. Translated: CASRGAGAYNEQFF.

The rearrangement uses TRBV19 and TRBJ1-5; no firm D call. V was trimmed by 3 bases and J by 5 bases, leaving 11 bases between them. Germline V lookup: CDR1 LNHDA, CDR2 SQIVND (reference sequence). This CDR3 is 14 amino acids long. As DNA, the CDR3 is TGTGCCAGTAGTATGCGAGAGACGTATCAGCCCCAGCATTTT. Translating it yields CASSMRETYQPQHF.

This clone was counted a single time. The CDR3 DNA is TGTGCCACCAGTGCCAAACTAGCGGGAGGGCGAGAGCAGTTCTTC. This encodes CATSAKLAGGREQFF. The chain is built from TRBV24-1 and TRBJ2-1; 13 positions agree with TRBD2. Germline CDR1 is KGHDR and CDR2 is SFDVKD. The ends lost 5 bases at V and 10 bases at J; junction bases unmatched: 7. This CDR3 is 15 amino acids long.

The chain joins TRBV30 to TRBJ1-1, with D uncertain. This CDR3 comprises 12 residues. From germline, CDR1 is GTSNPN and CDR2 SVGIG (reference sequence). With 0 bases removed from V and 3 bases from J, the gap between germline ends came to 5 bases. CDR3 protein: CAWSVLHTEAFF. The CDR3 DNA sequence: TGTGCCTGGAGTGTATTGCACACTGAAGCTTTCTTT. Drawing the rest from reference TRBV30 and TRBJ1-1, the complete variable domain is SQTIHQWPATLVQPVGSPLSLECTVEGTSNPNLYWYRQAAGRGLQLLFYSVGIGQISSEVPQNLSASRPQDRQFILSSKKLLLSDSGFYLCAWSVLHTEAFFGQGTRLTVV.

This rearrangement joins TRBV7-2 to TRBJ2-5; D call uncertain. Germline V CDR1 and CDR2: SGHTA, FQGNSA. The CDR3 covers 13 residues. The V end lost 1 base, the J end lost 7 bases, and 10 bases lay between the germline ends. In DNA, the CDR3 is TGTGCCAGCAGCTTAGAGGCCCCGGGGACCCAGTACTTC. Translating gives CASSLEAPGTQYF. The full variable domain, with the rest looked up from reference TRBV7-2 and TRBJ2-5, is GAGVSQSPSNKVTEKGKDVELRCDPISGHTALYWYRQSLGQGLEFLIYFQGNSAPDKSGLPSDRFSAERTGGSVSTLTIQRTQQEDSAVYLCASSLEAPGTQYFGPGTRLLVL.

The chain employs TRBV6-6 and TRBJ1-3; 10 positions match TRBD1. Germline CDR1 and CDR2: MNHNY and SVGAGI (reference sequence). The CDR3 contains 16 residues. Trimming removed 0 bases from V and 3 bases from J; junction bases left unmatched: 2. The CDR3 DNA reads TGTGCCAGCAGTTACTCGACAGGGGGCGATGGAAACACCATATATTTT. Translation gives CASSYSTGGDGNTIYF.

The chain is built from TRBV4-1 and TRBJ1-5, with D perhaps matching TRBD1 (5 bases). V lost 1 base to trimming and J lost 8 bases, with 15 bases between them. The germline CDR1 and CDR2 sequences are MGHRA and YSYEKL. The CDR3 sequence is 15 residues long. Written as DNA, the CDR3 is TGCGCCAGCAGCCAAGGTTCTGGGACCGGGGAGCCCCAGCATTTT. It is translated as CASSQGSGTGEPQHF.

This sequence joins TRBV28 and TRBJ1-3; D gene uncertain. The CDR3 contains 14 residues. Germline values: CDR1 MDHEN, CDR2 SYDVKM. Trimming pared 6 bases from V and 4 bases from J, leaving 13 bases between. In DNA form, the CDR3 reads TGTGCCAGCAGAGTTCCCTCCTCGGGAAACACCATATATTTT. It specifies CASRVPSSGNTIYF.

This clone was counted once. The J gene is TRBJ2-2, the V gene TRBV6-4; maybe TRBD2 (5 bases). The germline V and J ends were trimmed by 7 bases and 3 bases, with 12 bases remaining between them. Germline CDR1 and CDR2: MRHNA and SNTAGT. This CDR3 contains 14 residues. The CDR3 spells CASKRERHTGELFF. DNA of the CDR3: TGTGCCAGCAAAAGGGAGCGGCACACCGGGGAGCTGTTTTTT.